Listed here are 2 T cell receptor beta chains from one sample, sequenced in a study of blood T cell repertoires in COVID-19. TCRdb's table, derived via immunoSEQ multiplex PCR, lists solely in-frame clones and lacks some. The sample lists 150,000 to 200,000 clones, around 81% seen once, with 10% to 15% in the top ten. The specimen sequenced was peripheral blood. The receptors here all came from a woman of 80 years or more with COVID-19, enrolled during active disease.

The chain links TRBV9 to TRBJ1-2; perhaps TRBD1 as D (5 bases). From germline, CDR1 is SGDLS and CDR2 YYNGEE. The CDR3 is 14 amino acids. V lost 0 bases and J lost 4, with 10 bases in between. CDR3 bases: TGTGCCAGCAGCGTAGTCGGGGGGTCCTATGGCTACACCTTC. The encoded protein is CASSVVGGSYGYTF.

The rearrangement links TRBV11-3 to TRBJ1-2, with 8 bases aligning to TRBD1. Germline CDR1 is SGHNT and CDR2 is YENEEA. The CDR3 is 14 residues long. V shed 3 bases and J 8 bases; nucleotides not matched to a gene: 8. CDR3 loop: CASSFGDRIQGYTF. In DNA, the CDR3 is TGTGCCAGCAGCTTCGGGGACAGGATTCAAGGCTACACCTTC.